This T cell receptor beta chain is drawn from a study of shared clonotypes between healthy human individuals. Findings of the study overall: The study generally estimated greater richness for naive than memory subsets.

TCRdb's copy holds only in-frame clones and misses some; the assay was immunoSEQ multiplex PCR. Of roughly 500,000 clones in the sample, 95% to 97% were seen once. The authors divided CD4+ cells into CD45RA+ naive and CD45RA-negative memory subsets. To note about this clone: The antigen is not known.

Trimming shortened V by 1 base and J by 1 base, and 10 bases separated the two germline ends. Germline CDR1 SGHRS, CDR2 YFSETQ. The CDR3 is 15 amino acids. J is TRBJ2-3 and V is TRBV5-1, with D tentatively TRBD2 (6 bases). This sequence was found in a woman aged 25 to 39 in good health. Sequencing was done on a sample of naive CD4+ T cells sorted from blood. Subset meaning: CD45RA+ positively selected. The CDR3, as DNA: TGCGCCAGCAGCTTGCGCGGGATGGGCACAGATACGCAGTATTTT. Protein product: CASSLRGMGTDTQYF.